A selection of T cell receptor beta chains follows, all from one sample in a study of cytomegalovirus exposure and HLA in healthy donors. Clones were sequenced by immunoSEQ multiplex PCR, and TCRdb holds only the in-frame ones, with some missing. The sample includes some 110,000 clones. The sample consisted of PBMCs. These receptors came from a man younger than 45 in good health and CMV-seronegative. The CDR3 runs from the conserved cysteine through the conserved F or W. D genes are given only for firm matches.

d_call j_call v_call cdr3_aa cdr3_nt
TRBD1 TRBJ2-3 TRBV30 CAWTRTGETSTDTQYF TGTGCCTGGACTAGGACAGGAGAAACTAGCACAGATACGCAGTATTTT
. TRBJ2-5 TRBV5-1 CASSLAGSGELQETQYF TGCGCCAGCAGCTTGGCCGGGTCAGGGGAGTTACAAGAGACCCAGTACTTC
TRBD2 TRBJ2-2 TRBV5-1 CASSQLAGGAGELFF TGCGCCAGCAGCCAGCTAGCGGGGGGGGCCGGGGAGCTGTTTTTT
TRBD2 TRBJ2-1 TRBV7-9 CASSPREGRSYNEQFF TGTGCCAGCAGCCCCCGGGAGGGGCGCTCCTACAATGAGCAGTTCTTC
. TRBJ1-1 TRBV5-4 CASSPGGGRNEAFF TGTGCCAGCAGCCCCGGGGGTGGGAGAAATGAAGCTTTCTTT
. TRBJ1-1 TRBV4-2 CASSWEGEGTEAFF TGTGCCAGCAGCTGGGAGGGGGAAGGCACTGAAGCTTTCTTT
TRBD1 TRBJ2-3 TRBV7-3 CASSSTGGSTDTQYF TGTGCCAGCAGCTCCACAGGGGGGAGCACAGATACGCAGTATTTT
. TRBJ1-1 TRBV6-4 CASPLGGGNTEAFF TGTGCCAGCCCGTTGGGGGGTGGGAACACTGAAGCTTTCTTT
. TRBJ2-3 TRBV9 CASSVGPTTDTQYF TGTGCCAGCAGCGTAGGCCCTACCACAGATACGCAGTATTTT
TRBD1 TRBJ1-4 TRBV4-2 CASSPSTGTEGEKLFF TGTGCCAGCAGCCCTTCAACCGGGACAGAGGGTGAAAAACTGTTTTTT
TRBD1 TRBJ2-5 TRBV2 CASQDRGALRTQYF TGTGCCAGCCAGGACAGGGGCGCCCTTCGGACCCAGTACTTC
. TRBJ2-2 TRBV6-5 CASSPVTGYTGELFF TGTGCCAGCAGTCCCGTTACGGGTTACACCGGGGAGCTGTTTTTT
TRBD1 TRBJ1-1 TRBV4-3 CASSQDEGARTEAFF TGCGCCAGCAGCCAAGATGAGGGGGCGCGAACTGAAGCTTTCTTT
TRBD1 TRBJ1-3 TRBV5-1 CASSFGDSSGNTIYF TGCGCCAGCAGCTTTGGGGACAGCTCTGGAAACACCATATATTTT
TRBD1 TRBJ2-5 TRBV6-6 CASSWAQGIRETQYF TGTGCCAGCAGCTGGGCACAGGGGATAAGAGAGACCCAGTACTTC
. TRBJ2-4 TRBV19 CASSMDSPAKNIQYF TGTGCCAGTAGTATGGACAGCCCTGCCAAAAACATTCAGTACTTC
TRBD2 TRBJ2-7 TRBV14 CASSQLAGFPHEQYF TGTGCCAGCAGCCAGTTAGCGGGGTTCCCCCACGAGCAGTACTTC
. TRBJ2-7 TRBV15 CATSRDRQSYEQYF TGTGCCACCAGCAGAGACAGGCAGAGCTACGAGCAGTACTTC
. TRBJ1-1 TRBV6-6 CASTPGQMNTEAFF TGTGCCAGCACCCCCGGACAGATGAACACTGAAGCTTTCTTT
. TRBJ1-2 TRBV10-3 CAISEGGVNYGYTF TGTGCCATCAGTGAGGGAGGAGTAAACTATGGCTACACCTTC
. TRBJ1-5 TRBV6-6 CASSYGGGHSNQPQHF TGTGCCAGCAGTTACGGGGGGGGTCATAGCAATCAGCCCCAGCATTTT
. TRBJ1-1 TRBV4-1 CASSQDSGTLLNTEAFF TGCGCCAGCAGCCAAGATTCGGGGACTCTCCTGAACACTGAAGCTTTCTTT
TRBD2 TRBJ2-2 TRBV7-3 CASSFLAGGITGELFF TGTGCCAGCAGCTTTCTAGCGGGGGGGATCACCGGGGAGCTGTTTTTT
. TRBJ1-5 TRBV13 CASSLVGEQPQHF TGTGCCAGCAGCTTAGTGGGCGAGCAGCCCCAGCATTTT
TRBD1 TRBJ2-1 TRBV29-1 CSVRTGSSYNEQFF TGCAGCGTTCGGACAGGGAGCTCCTACAATGAGCAGTTCTTC
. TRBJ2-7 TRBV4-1 CASSQDRDEQYF TGCGCCAGCAGCCAAGATCGGGACGAGCAGTACTTC
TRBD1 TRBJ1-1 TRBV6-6 CASSYSITGQGAEAFF TGTGCCAGCAGTTACTCAATCACCGGACAGGGAGCTGAAGCTTTCTTT
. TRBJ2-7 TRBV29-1 CSVESGYEQYF TGCAGCGTTGAATCGGGTTACGAGCAGTACTTC
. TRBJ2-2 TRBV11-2 CASSRPPGPWIGELFF TGTGCCAGCAGCAGGCCTCCGGGTCCTTGGATCGGGGAGCTGTTTTTT
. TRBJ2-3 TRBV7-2 CASSLAGGPDDTQYF TGTGCCAGCAGCTTAGCGGGGGGGCCTGATGATACGCAGTATTTT
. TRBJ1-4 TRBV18 CASSPSGDDLFF TGTGCCAGCTCACCTTCAGGGGATGATCTGTTTTTT
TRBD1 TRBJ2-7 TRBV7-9 CASSLAQGVAYEQYF TGTGCCAGCAGCTTAGCACAGGGGGTAGCGTACGAGCAGTACTTC
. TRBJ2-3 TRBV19 CASSSGDTDTQYF TGTGCCAGTAGTAGCGGGGACACAGATACGCAGTATTTT
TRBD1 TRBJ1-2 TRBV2 CASRGSRGLLDGYTF TGTGCCAGCAGGGGTTCCAGGGGGCTACTAGATGGCTACACCTTC
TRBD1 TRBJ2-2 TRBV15 CATSRGPGQGAVANTGELFF TGTGCCACCAGCAGAGGACCGGGACAGGGGGCCGTCGCGAACACCGGGGAGCTGTTTTTT
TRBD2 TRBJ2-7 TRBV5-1 CASSLREGPGKDF TGCGCCAGCAGCTTAAGGGAGGGGCCTGGGAAGGACTTC
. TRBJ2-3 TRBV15 CATSREEARPDTQYF TGTGCCACCAGCAGAGAGGAGGCTCGCCCGGACACGCAGTATTTT
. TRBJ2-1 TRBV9 CASSPIAVESYNEQFF TGTGCCAGCAGCCCAATAGCGGTGGAGTCCTACAATGAGCAGTTCTTC
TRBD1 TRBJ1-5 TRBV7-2 CASSRPQRTGGNQPQHF TGTGCCAGCAGCCGCCCGCAGAGGACAGGGGGGAATCAGCCCCAGCATTTT
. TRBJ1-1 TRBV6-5 CAIAGWVEAFF TGTGCCATCGCGGGGTGGGTTGAAGCTTTCTTT
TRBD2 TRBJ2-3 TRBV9 CASSVGPSGGANTQYF TGTGCCAGCAGCGTAGGGCCTAGCGGGGGGGCGAATACGCAGTATTTT
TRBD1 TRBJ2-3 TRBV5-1 CASSLWTGGVTDTQYF TGCGCCAGCAGCTTATGGACAGGGGGGGTCACAGATACGCAGTATTTT
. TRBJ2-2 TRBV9 CASGGATDTGELFF TGTGCCAGCGGGGGGGCCACGGACACCGGGGAGCTGTTTTTT
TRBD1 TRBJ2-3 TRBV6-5 CASSYRTGIGTDTQYF TGTGCCAGCAGTTACCGGACAGGGATTGGCACAGATACGCAGTATTTT
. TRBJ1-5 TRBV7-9 CASSLAITGNQPQHF TGTGCCAGCAGCTTAGCGATCACGGGCAATCAGCCCCAGCATTTT
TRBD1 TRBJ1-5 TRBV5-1 CASSEQGIAFGQPQHF TGCGCCAGCAGCGAACAGGGGATAGCCTTCGGTCAGCCCCAGCATTTT
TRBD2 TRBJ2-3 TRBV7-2 CASSQGLAGFTQYF TGTGCCAGCAGCCAGGGACTAGCGGGGTTTACGCAGTATTTT
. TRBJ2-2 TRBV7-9 CASSPPTRGINTGELFF TGTGCCAGCAGCCCCCCGACCAGGGGAATAAACACCGGGGAGCTGTTTTTT
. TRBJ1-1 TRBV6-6 CASRDDRNTEAFF TGTGCCAGCAGGGATGACAGGAACACTGAAGCTTTCTTT
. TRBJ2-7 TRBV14 CASSPIPDSSYEQYF TGTGCCAGCAGCCCCATTCCGGACAGCTCCTACGAGCAGTACTTC
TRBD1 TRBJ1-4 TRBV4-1 CASSLQGQGPTNEKLFF TGCGCCAGCAGCCTCCAGGGACAGGGGCCCACTAATGAAAAACTGTTTTTT
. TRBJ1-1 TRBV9 CASSVGGHMNTEAFF TGTGCCAGCAGCGTGGGGGGGCATATGAACACTGAAGCTTTCTTT
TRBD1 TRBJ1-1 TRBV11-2 CASSLGQGNTEAFF TGTGCCAGCAGCCTCGGACAGGGTAACACTGAAGCTTTCTTT
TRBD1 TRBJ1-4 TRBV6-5 CASSGAEGAREKLFF TGTGCCAGCAGCGGGGCTGAGGGGGCGCGAGAAAAACTGTTTTTT
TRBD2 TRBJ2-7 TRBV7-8 CASSVWTSGGNEQYF TGTGCCAGCAGCGTCTGGACTAGCGGGGGGAACGAGCAGTACTTC
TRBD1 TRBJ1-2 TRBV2 CASKIAGQGVGNYGYTF TGTGCCAGCAAAATAGCGGGACAGGGAGTCGGTAACTATGGCTACACCTTC
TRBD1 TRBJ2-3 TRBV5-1 CASSLGTGKTDTQYF TGCGCCAGCAGCCTAGGGACAGGGAAAACAGATACGCAGTATTTT
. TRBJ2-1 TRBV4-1 CASSQAPGLVPYNEQFF TGCGCCAGCAGCCAAGCTCCAGGGCTTGTACCCTACAATGAGCAGTTCTTC
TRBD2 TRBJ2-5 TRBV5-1 CASARGRGGETQYF TGCGCCAGCGCGAGGGGCCGGGGGGGAGAGACCCAGTACTTC